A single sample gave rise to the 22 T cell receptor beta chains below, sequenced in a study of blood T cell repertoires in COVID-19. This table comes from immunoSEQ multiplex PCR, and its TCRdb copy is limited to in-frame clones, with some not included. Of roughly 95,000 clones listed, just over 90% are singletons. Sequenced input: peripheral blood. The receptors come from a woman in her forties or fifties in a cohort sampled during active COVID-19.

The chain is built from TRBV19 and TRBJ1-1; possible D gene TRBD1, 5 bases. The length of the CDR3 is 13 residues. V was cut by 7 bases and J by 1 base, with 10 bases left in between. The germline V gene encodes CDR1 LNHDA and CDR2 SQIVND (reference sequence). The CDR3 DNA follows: TGTGCCAGTACCGGACAAACGAACACTGAAGCTTTCTTT. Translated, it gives CASTGQTNTEAFF. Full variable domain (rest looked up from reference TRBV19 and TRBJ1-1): DGGITQSPKYLFRKEGQNVTLSCEQNLNHDAMYWYRQDPGQGLRLIYYSQIVNDFQKGDIAEGYSVSREKKESFPLTVTSAQKNPTAFYLCASTGQTNTEAFFGQGTRLTVV.

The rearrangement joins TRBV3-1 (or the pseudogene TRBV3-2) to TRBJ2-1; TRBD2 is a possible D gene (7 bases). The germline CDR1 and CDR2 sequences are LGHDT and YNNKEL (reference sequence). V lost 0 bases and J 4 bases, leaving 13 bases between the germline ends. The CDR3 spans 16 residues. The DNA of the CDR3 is TGTGCCAGCAGCCAAGAAGTGGGGGGGCCTTACAATGAGCAGTTCTTC. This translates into CASSQEVGGPYNEQFF.

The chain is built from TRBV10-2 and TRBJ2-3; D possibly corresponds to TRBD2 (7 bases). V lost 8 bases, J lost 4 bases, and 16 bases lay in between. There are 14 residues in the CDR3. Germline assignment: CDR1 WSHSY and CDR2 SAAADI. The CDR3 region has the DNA TGCGCCAGCGGGGAGGGGGGGAACGCAGATACGCAGTATTTT. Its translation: CASGEGGNADTQYF.

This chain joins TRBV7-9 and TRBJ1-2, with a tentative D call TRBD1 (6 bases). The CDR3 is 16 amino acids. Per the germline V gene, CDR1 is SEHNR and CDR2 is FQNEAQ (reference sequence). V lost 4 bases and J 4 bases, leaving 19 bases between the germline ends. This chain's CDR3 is CASSSDVGRGSYGYTF. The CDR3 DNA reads TGTGCCAGCAGCTCTGACGTTGGCAGGGGCTCCTATGGCTACACCTTC.

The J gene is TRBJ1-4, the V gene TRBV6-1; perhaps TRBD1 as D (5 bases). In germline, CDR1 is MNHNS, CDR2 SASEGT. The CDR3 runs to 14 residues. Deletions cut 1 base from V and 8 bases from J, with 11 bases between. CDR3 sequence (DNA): TGTGCCAGCAGTGAAGGTCAAGGGGTAGAAAAACTGTTTTTT. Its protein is CASSEGQGVEKLFF.

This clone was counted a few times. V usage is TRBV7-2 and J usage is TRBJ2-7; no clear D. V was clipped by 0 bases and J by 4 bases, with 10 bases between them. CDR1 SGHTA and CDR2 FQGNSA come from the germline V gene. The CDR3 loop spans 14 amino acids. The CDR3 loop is CASSLAPSSYEQYF. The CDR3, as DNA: TGTGCCAGCAGCTTAGCTCCCTCGAGTTACGAGCAGTACTTC.

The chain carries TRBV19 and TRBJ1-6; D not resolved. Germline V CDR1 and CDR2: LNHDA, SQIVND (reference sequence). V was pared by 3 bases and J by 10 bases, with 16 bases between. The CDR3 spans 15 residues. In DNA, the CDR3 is TGTGCCAGTAGTATGGCAGTTCGTGGTTGGTCACCCCTCCACTTT. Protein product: CASSMAVRGWSPLHF.

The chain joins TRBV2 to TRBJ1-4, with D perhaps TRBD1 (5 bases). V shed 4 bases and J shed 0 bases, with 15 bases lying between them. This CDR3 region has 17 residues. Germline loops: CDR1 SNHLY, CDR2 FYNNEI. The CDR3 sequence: CASSALRQTATNEKLFF. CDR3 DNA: TGTGCCAGCAGTGCTCTAAGACAGACAGCAACTAATGAAAAACTGTTTTTT.

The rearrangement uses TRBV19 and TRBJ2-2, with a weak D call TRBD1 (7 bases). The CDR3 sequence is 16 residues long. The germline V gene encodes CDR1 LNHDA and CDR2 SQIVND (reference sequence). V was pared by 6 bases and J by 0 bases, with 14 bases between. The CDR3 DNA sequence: TGTGCCAGTAGCCATGGAGGGACAGCGAACACCGGGGAGCTGTTTTTT. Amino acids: CASSHGGTANTGELFF.

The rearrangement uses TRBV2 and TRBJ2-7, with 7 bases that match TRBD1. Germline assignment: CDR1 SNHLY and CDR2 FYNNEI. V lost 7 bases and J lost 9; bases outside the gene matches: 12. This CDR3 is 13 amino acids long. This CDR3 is CASNWDSWAAQYF. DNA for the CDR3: TGTGCCAGCAACTGGGACAGTTGGGCTGCGCAGTACTTC.

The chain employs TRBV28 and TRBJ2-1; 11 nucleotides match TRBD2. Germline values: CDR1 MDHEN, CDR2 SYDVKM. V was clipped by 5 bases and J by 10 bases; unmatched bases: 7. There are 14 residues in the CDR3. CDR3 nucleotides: TGTGCCAGCAGTGTCACTAGCGGGAGAGAGGAGCAGTTCTTC. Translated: CASSVTSGREEQFF.

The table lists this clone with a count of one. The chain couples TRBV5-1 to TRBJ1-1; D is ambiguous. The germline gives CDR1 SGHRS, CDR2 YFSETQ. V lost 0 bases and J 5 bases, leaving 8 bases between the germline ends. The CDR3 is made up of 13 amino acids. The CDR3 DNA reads TGCGCCAGCAGCTTGGACGGCGGGACTGAAGCTTTCTTT. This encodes CASSLDGGTEAFF.

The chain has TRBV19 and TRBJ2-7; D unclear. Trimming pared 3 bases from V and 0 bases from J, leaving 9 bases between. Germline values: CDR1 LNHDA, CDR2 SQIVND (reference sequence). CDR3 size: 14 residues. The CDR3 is CASSILASSYEQYF. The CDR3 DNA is TGTGCCAGTAGTATCCTTGCCAGCTCCTACGAGCAGTACTTC.

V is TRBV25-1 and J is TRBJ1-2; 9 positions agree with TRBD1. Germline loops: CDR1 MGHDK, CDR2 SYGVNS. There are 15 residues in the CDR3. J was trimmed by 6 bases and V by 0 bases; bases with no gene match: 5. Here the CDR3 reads CASSEYNRGLNGYTF. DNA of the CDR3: TGTGCCAGCAGTGAATATAACAGGGGGCTGAATGGCTACACCTTC.

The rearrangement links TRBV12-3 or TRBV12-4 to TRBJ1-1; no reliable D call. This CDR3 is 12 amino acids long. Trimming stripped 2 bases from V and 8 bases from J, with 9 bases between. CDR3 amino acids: CASSLIPREAFF. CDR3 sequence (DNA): TGTGCCAGCAGTTTAATTCCGAGAGAAGCTTTCTTT.

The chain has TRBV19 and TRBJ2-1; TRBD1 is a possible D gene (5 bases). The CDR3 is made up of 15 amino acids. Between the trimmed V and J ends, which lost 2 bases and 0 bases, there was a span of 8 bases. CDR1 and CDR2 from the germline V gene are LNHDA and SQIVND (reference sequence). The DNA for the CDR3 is TGTGCCAGTAGTATACCCAGGGTCTCCTACAATGAGCAGTTCTTC. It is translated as CASSIPRVSYNEQFF.

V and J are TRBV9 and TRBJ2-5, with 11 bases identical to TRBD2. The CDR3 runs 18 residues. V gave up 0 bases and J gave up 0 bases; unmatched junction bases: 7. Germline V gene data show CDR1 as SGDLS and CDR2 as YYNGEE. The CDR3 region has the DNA TGTGCCAGCAGCGTAGGGAGTACTAGCGGGGGTAACCAAGAGACCCAGTACTTC. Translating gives CASSVGSTSGGNQETQYF.

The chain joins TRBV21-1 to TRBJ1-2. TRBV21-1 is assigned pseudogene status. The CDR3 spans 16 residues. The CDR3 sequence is CASRLNGGAADYGYTF. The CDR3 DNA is TGTGCCAGCAGACTTAACGGGGGGGCAGCGGACTATGGCTACACCTTC.

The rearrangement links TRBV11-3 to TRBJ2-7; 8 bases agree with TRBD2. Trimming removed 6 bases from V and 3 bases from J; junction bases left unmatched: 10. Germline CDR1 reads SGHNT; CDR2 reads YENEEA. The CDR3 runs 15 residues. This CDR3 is CASSSERGPIYEQYF. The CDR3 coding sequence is TGTGCCAGCAGTTCGGAGCGGGGGCCGATCTACGAGCAGTACTTC.

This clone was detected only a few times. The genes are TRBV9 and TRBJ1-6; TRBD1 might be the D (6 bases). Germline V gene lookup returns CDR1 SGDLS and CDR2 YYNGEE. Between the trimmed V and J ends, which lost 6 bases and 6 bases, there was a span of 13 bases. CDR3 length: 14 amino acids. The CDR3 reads CASNMGDTNSPLHF. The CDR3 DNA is TGTGCCAGCAACATGGGGGACACTAATTCACCCCTCCACTTT.

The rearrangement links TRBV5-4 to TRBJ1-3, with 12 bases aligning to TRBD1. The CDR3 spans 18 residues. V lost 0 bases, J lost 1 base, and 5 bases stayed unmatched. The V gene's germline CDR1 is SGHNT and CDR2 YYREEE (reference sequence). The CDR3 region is CASSLAGQGALSGNTIYF. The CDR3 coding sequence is TGTGCCAGCAGCTTGGCGGGACAGGGGGCTCTTTCTGGAAACACCATATATTTT. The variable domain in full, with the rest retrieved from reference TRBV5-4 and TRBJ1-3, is ETGVTQSPTHLIKTRGQQVTLRCSSQSGHNTVSWYQQALGQGPQFIFQYYREEENGRGNFPPRFSGLQFPNYSSELNVNALELDDSALYLCASSLAGQGALSGNTIYFGEGSWLTVV.

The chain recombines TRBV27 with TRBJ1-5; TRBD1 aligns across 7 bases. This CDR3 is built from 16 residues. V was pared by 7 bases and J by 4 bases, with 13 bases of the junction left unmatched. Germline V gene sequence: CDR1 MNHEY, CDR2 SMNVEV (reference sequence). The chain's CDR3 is CASNPEGRGSNQPQHF. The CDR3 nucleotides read TGTGCCAGCAACCCGGAGGGCAGGGGGAGTAATCAGCCCCAGCATTTT.